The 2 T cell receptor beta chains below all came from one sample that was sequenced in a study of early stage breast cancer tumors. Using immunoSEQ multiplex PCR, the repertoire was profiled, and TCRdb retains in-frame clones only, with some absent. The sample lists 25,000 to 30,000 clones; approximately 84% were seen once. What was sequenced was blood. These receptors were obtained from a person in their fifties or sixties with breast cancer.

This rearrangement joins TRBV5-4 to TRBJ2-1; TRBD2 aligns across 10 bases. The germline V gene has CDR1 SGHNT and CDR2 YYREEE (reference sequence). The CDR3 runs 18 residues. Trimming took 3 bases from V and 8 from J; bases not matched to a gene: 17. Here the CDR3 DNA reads TGTGCCAGCAGCTCGTTCATGGAGAGCGGGGGGGCCGGGCATGAGCAGTTCTTC. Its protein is CASSSFMESGGAGHEQFF.

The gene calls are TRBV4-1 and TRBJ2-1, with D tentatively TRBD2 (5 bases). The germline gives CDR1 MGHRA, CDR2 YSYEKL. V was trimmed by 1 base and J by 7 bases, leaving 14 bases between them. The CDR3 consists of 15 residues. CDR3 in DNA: TGCGCCAGCAGCCAAGTCGGCAAGAGAGGGAATGAGCAGTTCTTC. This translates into CASSQVGKRGNEQFF.